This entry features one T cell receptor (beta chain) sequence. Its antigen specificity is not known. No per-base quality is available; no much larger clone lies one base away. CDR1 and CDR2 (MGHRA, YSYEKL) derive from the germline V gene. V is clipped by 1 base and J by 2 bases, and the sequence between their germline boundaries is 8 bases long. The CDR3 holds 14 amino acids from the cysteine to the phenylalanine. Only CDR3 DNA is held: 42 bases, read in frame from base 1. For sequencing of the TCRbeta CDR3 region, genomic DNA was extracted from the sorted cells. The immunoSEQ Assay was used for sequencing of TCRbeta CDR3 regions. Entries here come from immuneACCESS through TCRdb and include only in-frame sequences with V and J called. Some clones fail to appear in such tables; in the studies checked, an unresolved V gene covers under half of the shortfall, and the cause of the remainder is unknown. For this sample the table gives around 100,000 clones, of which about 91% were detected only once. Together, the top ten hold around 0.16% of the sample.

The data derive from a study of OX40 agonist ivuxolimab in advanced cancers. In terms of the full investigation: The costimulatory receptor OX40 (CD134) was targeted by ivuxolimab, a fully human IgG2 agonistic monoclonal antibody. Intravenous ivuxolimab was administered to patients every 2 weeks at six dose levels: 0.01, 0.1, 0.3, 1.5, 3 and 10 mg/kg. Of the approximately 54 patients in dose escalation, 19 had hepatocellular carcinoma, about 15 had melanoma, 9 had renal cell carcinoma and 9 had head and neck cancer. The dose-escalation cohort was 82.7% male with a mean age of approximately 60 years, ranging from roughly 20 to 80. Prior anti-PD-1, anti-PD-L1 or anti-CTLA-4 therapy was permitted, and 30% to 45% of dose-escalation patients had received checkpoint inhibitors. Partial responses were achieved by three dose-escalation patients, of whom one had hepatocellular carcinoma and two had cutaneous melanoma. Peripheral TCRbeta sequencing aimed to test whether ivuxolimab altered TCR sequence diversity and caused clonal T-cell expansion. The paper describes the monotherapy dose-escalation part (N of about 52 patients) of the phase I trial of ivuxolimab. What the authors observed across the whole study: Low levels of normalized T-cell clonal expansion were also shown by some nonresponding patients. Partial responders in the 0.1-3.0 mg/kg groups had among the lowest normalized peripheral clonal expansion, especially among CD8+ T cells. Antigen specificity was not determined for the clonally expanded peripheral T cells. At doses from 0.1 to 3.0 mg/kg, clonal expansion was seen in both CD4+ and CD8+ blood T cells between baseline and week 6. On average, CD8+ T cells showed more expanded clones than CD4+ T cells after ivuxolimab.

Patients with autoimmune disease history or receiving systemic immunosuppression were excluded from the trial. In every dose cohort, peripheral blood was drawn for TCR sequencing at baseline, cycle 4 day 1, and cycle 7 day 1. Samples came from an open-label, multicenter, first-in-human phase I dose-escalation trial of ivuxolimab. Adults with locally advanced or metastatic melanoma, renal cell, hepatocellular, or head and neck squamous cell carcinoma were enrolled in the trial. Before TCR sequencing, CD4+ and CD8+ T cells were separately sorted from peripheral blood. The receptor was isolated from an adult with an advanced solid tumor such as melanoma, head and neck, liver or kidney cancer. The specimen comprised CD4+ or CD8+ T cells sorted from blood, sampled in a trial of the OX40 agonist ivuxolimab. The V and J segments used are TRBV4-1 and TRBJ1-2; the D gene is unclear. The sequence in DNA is TGCGCCAGCAGCCAAGTTGGCCTCAACTATGGCTACACCTTC. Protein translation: CASSQVGLNYGYTF.